This record covers a single T cell receptor beta chain. The CDR3 has 17 amino acids. From germline, CDR1 is SGHNT and CDR2 YYREEE (reference sequence). J gave up 8 bases and V 3 bases, and 16 bases lay outside the gene matches. The record originates from a study of blood T cell repertoires in COVID-19. Libraries were prepared by immunoSEQ multiplex PCR; TCRdb keeps only in-frame clonotypes and omits some of them. The sample includes 110,000 to 150,000 clones, over 65% seen only once; the top ten take roughly 5.6%. This receptor was obtained from a woman aged 45-60 years who had recovered from COVID-19. The chain couples TRBV5-4 to TRBJ1-2; 10 bases align to TRBD1. Material for sequencing was PBMCs or T cells enriched from blood (not recorded which). For the CDR3, the DNA is TGTGCCAGCAGCTCCCCCCCACCACTGACAGGGGGCGCGGGCTACACCTTC. Protein: CASSSPPPLTGGAGYTF.